Listed below are T cell receptor beta chains from one sample, sequenced in a study of blood T cell repertoires in COVID-19. Measured with immunoSEQ multiplex PCR; TCRdb has only the in-frame clones, and not every one. There are 200,000 to 250,000 clones in the sample; 82% occur only once, and around 3.4% lies in the top ten. Sequences were obtained from PBMCs or T cells enriched from blood (not recorded which). Receptors originate from a woman aged 55-70 years who had recovered from COVID-19. CDR3s include the opening cysteine and the closing phenylalanine or tryptophan. Each record gives: J gene, clone size, V gene, D gene, CDR3 length, CDR3 protein, CDR3 DNA. The D gene is left open where the match is weak. Clone size is shown for a subset of rows, as once, few, many or a class of expanded clone.

TRBJ1-1,-,TRBV19,TRBD1,17,CASSPRPGQRLNTEAFF,TGTGCCAGTAGCCCGAGACCGGGACAGCGACTGAACACTGAAGCTTTCTTT
TRBJ1-2,once,TRBV13,-,19,CASSPLGVYPPKENYGYTF,TGTGCCAGCAGCCCCTTAGGGGTTTACCCCCCTAAAGAGAACTATGGCTACACCTTC
TRBJ2-7,-,TRBV7-2,-,15,CASSSQGSPSYEQYF,TGTGCCAGCAGCTCCCAGGGGTCCCCCTCCTACGAGCAGTACTTC
TRBJ2-7,-,TRBV7-2,TRBD1,14,CASSPWDRLYEQYF,TGTGCCAGCAGCCCGTGGGACAGGTTATACGAGCAGTACTTC
TRBJ1-2,-,TRBV19,-,15,CASRHRETGNYGYTF,TGTGCCAGTAGACATCGAGAAACAGGGAACTATGGCTACACCTTC
TRBJ1-1,once,TRBV11-2,-,14,CASSFRRQNTEAFF,TGTGCCAGCAGCTTCCGCAGGCAGAACACTGAAGCTTTCTTT
TRBJ2-3,-,TRBV5-1,TRBD1,17,CASSTVRQGRMTDTQYF,TGCGCCAGCAGCACAGTGAGACAGGGCCGAATGACAGATACGCAGTATTTT
TRBJ1-2,-,TRBV19,TRBD1,13,CASCRQGKQGYTF,TGTGCCAGTTGCAGACAGGGGAAACAGGGCTACACCTTC
TRBJ1-2,-,TRBV19,-,14,CASSIGTGHYGYTF,TGTGCCAGTAGTATCGGTACAGGACACTATGGCTACACCTTC
TRBJ1-6,-,TRBV27,TRBD1,16,CASSRPGTGTNSPLHF,TGTGCCAGCAGTAGACCCGGGACAGGGACTAATTCACCCCTCCACTTT
TRBJ2-2,-,TRBV3-1/TRBV3-2,TRBD2,17,CASSRITSGGATGELFF,TGTGCCAGCAGCCGAATTACTAGCGGGGGGGCCACCGGGGAGCTGTTTTTT
TRBJ2-3,-,TRBV7-3,-,16,CASSRNPASSTDTQYF,TGTGCCAGCAGCCGGAACCCAGCGTCCAGCACAGATACGCAGTATTTT
TRBJ1-4,-,TRBV21-1,-,17,CASSKVETGESNEKLFF,TGTGCCAGCAGCAAAGTTGAAACAGGGGAAAGTAATGAAAAACTGTTTTTT
TRBJ2-3,-,TRBV5-1,TRBD1,14,CASTGTGVRNTQYF,TGCGCCAGCACTGGGACAGGGGTGAGGAATACGCAGTATTTT
TRBJ2-5,-,TRBV20-1,-,11,CSAVEGETQYF,TGCAGTGCTGTCGAGGGAGAGACCCAGTACTTC
TRBJ1-2,many,TRBV9,-,15,CASSVGVEGSYGYTF,TGTGCCAGCAGCGTAGGGGTGGAGGGAAGCTATGGCTACACCTTC
TRBJ1-5,-,TRBV27,TRBD1,15,CASSLEWTGNQPQHF,TGTGCCAGCAGTTTAGAGTGGACAGGGAATCAGCCCCAGCATTTT
TRBJ1-2,-,TRBV2,-,11,CASSDLRTRLF,TGTGCCAGCAGTGATCTCCGGACAAGGCTCTTC
TRBJ2-3,-,TRBV28,TRBD2,15,CASISGSLFPDTQYF,TGTGCCAGCATTAGCGGGAGTCTTTTTCCAGATACGCAGTATTTT
TRBJ1-3,few,TRBV19,-,14,CASSIRTFGNTIYF,TGTGCCAGTAGTATAAGGACATTTGGAAACACCATATATTTT
TRBJ1-1,few,TRBV5-5,-,13,CASSFRGETEAFF,TGTGCCAGCAGCTTCAGGGGCGAAACTGAAGCTTTCTTT
TRBJ2-7,-,TRBV7-9,TRBD1,15,CASSPGPGTEYEQYF,TGTGCCAGCAGCCCCGGCCCCGGGACAGAGTACGAGCAGTACTTC
TRBJ1-2,-,TRBV18,TRBD1,15,CASSRETGTNYGYTF,TGTGCCAGCTCACGAGAGACAGGGACTAACTATGGCTACACCTTC
TRBJ2-3,-,TRBV27,-,13,CASSLQGRDTQYF,TGTGCCAGCAGTTTGCAGGGGAGAGATACGCAGTATTTT
TRBJ2-4,-,TRBV19,TRBD2,17,CASRPAPAGVAKNIQYF,TGTGCCAGTAGGCCGGCCCCCGCGGGGGTAGCCAAAAACATTCAGTACTTC
TRBJ2-7,-,TRBV6-1,-,16,CASSEALPGTGYEQYF,TGTGCCAGCAGTGAAGCGCTTCCAGGGACTGGCTACGAGCAGTACTTC
TRBJ2-7,-,TRBV6-2/TRBV6-3,-,16,CASSHPTGPSSYEQYF,TGTGCCAGCAGTCACCCTACAGGGCCCAGCTCCTACGAGCAGTACTTC
TRBJ2-3,-,TRBV7-2,TRBD2,16,CASSSRTSGDTDTQYF,TGTGCCAGCAGCTCCCGGACTAGCGGGGACACAGATACGCAGTATTTT
TRBJ2-3,few,TRBV3-1/TRBV3-2,TRBD1,14,CASSSNPDRGPQYF,TGTGCCAGCAGCTCGAACCCGGACAGGGGGCCGCAGTATTTT
TRBJ1-1,-,TRBV10-3,TRBD1,13,CAITPGQGTEAFF,TGTGCCATCACACCGGGACAGGGCACTGAAGCTTTCTTT
TRBJ1-6,-,TRBV2,-,14,CASSPAGGNSPLHF,TGTGCCAGCAGTCCGGCGGGAGGGAATTCACCCCTCCACTTT
TRBJ1-5,-,TRBV7-9,TRBD1,14,CASSTGQDGQPQHF,TGTGCCAGCAGCACGGGACAGGACGGTCAGCCCCAGCATTTT
TRBJ1-6,-,TRBV2,-,15,CASSVTSSYNSPLHF,TGTGCCAGCAGTGTAACTAGCTCCTATAATTCACCCCTCCACTTT
TRBJ2-1,-,TRBV2,-,11,CASSPRELFFF,TGTGCCAGCAGTCCCCGGGAGTTATTTTTCTTC
TRBJ1-2,-,TRBV3-1/TRBV3-2,-,16,CASSQEGGGGQAGYTF,TGTGCCAGCAGCCAAGAGGGGGGCGGGGGGCAGGCTGGCTACACCTTC
TRBJ1-1,-,TRBV6-5,-,14,CASSGTPPNTEAFF,TGTGCCAGCAGCGGGACACCACCGAACACTGAAGCTTTCTTT
TRBJ1-1,-,TRBV30,TRBD1,13,CAWSVSTGVEAFF,TGTGCCTGGAGTGTATCAACAGGGGTTGAAGCTTTCTTT
TRBJ1-3,-,TRBV11-1,-,15,CASSFRGQPGNTIYF,TGTGCCAGCAGCTTCCGCGGACAGCCTGGAAACACCATATATTTT
TRBJ1-2,-,TRBV2,TRBD1,14,CASSVAGGGGGYTF,TGTGCCAGCAGTGTCGCAGGGGGCGGAGGTGGCTACACCTTC
TRBJ1-5,-,TRBV6-1,-,15,CASSESFYSNQPQHF,TGTGCCAGCAGTGAATCCTTCTATAGCAATCAGCCCCAGCATTTT
TRBJ1-1,-,TRBV6-5,TRBD1,15,CASSRQGFGDTEAFF,TGTGCCAGCAGCCGACAGGGGTTTGGCGACACTGAAGCTTTCTTT
TRBJ1-5,-,TRBV7-6,TRBD1,15,CASSLGGTGDRPQHF,TGTGCCAGCAGCTTAGGTGGTACAGGGGATCGGCCCCAGCATTTT
TRBJ1-6,-,TRBV11-2,-,13,CASGREGNSPLHF,TGTGCCAGCGGGAGGGAGGGTAATTCACCCCTCCACTTT